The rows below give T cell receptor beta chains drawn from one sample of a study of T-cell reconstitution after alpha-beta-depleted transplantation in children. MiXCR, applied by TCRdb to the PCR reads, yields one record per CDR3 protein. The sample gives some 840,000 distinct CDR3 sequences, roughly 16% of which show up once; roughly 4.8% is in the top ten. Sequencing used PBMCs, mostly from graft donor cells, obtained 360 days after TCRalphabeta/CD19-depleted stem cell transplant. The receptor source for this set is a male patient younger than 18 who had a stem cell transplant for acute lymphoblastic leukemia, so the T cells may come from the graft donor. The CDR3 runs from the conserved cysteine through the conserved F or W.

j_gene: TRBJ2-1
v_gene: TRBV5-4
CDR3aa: CASSFDRIRGFF

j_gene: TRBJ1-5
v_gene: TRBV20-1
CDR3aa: CSAMRPDRGMGSNQPQHF

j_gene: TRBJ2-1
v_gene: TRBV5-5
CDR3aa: CASSLHEQFF

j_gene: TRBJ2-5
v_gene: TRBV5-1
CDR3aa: CASSVIPGTARQETQYF

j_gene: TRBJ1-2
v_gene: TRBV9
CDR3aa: CASSLRTGTGYGYTF

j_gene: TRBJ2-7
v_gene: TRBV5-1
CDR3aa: CASSRLAGSSYEQYF

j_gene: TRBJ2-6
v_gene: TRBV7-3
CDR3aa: CASSLTSSGSSGANVLTF

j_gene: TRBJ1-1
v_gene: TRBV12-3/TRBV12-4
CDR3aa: CASSFRGSQAFF

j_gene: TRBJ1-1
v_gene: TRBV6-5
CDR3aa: CASSYSNRGLTFCFF

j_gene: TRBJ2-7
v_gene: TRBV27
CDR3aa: CASSPDRGEQYF

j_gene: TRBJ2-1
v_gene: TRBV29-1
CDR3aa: CSGGRAGGNNEQFF

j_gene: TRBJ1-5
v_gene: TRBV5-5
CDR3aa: CASSLTQQSYSNQPQHF

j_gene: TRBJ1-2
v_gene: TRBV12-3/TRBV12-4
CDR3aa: CASSLGVPSYGYTF

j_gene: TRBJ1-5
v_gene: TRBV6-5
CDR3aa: CASREGNQPQHF

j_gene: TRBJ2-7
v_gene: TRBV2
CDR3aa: CASIQKGGLAGYEQYF

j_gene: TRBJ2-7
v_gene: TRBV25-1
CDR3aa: CASSGSGGSSYEQYF

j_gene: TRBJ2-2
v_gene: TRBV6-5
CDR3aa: CASSYERSNTGELFF